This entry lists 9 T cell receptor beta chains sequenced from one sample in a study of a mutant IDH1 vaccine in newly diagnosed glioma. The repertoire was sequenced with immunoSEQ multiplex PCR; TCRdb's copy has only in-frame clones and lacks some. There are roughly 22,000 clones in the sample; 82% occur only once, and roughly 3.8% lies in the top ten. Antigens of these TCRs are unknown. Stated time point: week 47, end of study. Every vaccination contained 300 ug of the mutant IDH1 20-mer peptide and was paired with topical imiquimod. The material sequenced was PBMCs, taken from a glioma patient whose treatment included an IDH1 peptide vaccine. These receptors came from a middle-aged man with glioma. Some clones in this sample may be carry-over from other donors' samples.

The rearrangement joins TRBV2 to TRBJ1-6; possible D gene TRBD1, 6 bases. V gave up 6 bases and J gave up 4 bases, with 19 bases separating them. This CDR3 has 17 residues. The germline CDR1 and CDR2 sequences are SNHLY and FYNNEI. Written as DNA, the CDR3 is TGTGCCAGCAGAGATCCCAGGGAGCAGGGGTATAATTCACCCCTCCACTTT. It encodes CASRDPREQGYNSPLHF.

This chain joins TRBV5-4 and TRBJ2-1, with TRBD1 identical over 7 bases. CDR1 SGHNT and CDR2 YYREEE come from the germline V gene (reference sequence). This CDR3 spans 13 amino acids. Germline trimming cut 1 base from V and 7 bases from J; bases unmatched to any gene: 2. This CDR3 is CASSLYRGNEQFF. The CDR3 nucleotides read TGTGCCAGCAGCTTGTACAGGGGAAATGAGCAGTTCTTC.

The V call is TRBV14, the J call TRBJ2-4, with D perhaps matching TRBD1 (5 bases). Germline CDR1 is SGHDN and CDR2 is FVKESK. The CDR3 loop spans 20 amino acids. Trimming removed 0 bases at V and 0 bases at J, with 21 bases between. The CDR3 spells CASSQEGLHGVEIAKNIQYF. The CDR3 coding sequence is TGTGCCAGCAGCCAAGAGGGGCTTCATGGTGTCGAAATAGCCAAAAACATTCAGTACTTC.

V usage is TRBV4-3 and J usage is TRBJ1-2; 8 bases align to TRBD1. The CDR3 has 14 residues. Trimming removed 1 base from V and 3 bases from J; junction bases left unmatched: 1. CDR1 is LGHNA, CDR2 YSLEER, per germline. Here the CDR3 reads CASSQAQGDYGYTF. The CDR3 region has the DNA TGCGCCAGCAGCCAAGCACAGGGGGACTATGGCTACACCTTC.

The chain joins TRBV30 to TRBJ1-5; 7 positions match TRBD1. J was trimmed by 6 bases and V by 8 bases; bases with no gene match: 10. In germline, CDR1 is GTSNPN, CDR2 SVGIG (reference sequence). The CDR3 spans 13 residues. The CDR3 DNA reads TGTGCCACTTCGACAGGGCTCGGTCAGCCCCAGCATTTT. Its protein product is CATSTGLGQPQHF.

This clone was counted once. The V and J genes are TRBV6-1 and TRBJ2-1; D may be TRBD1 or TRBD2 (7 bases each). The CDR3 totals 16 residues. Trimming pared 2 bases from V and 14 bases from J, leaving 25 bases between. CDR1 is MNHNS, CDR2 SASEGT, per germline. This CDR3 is CASSESVGDRVGGEFF. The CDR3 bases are TGTGCCAGCAGTGAAAGCGTCGGAGACAGGGTGGGAGGGGAGTTCTTC.

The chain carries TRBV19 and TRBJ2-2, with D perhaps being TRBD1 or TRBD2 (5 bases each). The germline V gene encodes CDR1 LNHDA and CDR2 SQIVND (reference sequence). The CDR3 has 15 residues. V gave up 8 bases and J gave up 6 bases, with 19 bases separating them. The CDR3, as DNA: TGTGCCAGTGGGGCCGGGACGGCGGCGGCCGGGGAGCTGTTTTTT. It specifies CASGAGTAAAGELFF.

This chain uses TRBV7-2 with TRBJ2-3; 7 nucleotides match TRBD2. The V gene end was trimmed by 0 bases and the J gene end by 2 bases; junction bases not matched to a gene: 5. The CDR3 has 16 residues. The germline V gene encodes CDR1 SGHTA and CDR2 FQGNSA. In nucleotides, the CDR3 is TGTGCCAGCAGCTTAGCTTTCGCGGGGGTCACAGATACGCAGTATTTT. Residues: CASSLAFAGVTDTQYF.

The CDR3 here is CASSEVRRYGYTF. DNA for the CDR3: TGTGCCAGCAGTGAAGTTCGCAGATATGGCTACACCTTC. V and J are TRBV6-1 and TRBJ1-2; D gene uncertain. The V gene lost 1 base and the J gene lost 5 bases, with 8 bases spanning the gap. The CDR3 has 13 amino acids. Germline-derived CDR1 and CDR2 are MNHNS and SASEGT.